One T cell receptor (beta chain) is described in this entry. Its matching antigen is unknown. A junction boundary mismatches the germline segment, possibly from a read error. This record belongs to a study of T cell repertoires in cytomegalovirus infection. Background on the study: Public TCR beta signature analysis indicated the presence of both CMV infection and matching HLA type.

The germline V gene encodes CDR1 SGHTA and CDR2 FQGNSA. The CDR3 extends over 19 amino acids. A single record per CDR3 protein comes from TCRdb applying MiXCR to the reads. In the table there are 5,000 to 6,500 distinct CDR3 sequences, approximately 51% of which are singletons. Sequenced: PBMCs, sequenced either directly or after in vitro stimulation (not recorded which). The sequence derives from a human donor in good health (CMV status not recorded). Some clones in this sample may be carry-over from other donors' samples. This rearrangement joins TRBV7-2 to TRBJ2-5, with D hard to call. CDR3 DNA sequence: TGTTCCAGCAGCTTCAGAGGAGCTATCTGGAGACCCGAAGGGGAGACCCAGTACTTC. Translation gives CSSSFRGAIWRPEGETQYF.